This is a list of T cell receptor beta chains from one sample in a study of low-dose radiotherapy and immunotherapy resistance in tumors. From the reads, TCRdb called clonotypes with MiXCR, one entry per CDR3 protein. The top ten hold 4.1% of the sample, which has around 100,000 distinct CDR3 sequences, about a fifth seen once. This sample comprised PBMCs, obtained after low-dose radiotherapy plus immunotherapy. The receptors originated from a male donor with prostate cancer. Both conserved end residues are part of each CDR3. A D gene is named only where the DNA matches it firmly. Size is omitted from some rows. Given values are once, few, many or a class for expanded clones.

abundance: many
d_gene: TRBD2
v_gene: TRBV27
j_gene: TRBJ2-3
CDR3nt: TGTGCCAGCAGAATTAGCGGGGGGGCTAGCACAGATACGCAGTATTTT
CDR3aa: CASRISGGASTDTQYF

abundance: many
d_gene: -
v_gene: TRBV7-2
j_gene: TRBJ1-2
CDR3nt: TGTGCCAGCAACACAGCCCGTGTGAGGGCCAACTATGGCTACACCTTC
CDR3aa: CASNTARVRANYGYTF

abundance: many
d_gene: TRBD1
v_gene: TRBV6-8
j_gene: TRBJ2-7
CDR3nt: TGTGCCAGCACCCCACCGGGACAGGGGTCACCGTACTTC
CDR3aa: CASTPPGQGSPYF

abundance: many
d_gene: TRBD2
v_gene: TRBV6-5
j_gene: TRBJ2-5
CDR3nt: TGTGCCAGCACACAACCGGGGGGAGAGACCCAGTACTTC
CDR3aa: CASTQPGGETQYF

abundance: few
d_gene: TRBD1
v_gene: TRBV28
j_gene: TRBJ1-6
CDR3nt: TGTGCCAGCAGTTCGGGACAGGGTGGTTCACCCCTCCACTTT
CDR3aa: CASSSGQGGSPLHF

abundance: many
d_gene: TRBD2
v_gene: TRBV12-3/TRBV12-4
j_gene: TRBJ2-3
CDR3nt: TGTGCCAGCAGGGGGGGGGGGACCTCCGAAGATACGCAGTATTTT
CDR3aa: CASRGGGTSEDTQYF

abundance: -
d_gene: TRBD1
v_gene: TRBV12-3/TRBV12-4
j_gene: TRBJ2-7
CDR3nt: TGTGCCAGCAGTTCACTCGGCGGGACAGGGGGCTCCTACGAGCAGTACTTC
CDR3aa: CASSSLGGTGGSYEQYF

abundance: many
d_gene: -
v_gene: TRBV7-8
j_gene: TRBJ1-1
CDR3nt: TGTGCCAGCAGCTTAGAAGGCAGTCAGAACACTGAAGCTTTCTTT
CDR3aa: CASSLEGSQNTEAFF

abundance: -
d_gene: -
v_gene: TRBV19
j_gene: TRBJ1-5
CDR3nt: TGTGCCAGTAGTATGTTTGAGGATCAGCCCCAGCATTTT
CDR3aa: CASSMFEDQPQHF

abundance: many
d_gene: -
v_gene: TRBV6-2/TRBV6-3
j_gene: TRBJ2-5
CDR3nt: TGTGCCAGCAGTTACTTCGGGGAGACCCAGTACTTC
CDR3aa: CASSYFGETQYF

abundance: -
d_gene: TRBD2
v_gene: TRBV7-8
j_gene: TRBJ2-1
CDR3nt: TGTGCCAGCAGCTCCCGCGGGGGGGCCTCAGGGGAGCAGTTCTTC
CDR3aa: CASSSRGGASGEQFF

abundance: -
d_gene: TRBD2
v_gene: TRBV12-3/TRBV12-4
j_gene: TRBJ2-5
CDR3nt: TGTGCCAGCAGTCGGACTAGCGGGGGTCGAGAGACCCAGTACTTC
CDR3aa: CASSRTSGGRETQYF

abundance: many
d_gene: TRBD2
v_gene: TRBV13
j_gene: TRBJ2-7
CDR3nt: TGTGCCAGCAGCTTAGGAGGGAGGGACTACGAGCAGTACTTC
CDR3aa: CASSLGGRDYEQYF

abundance: many
d_gene: -
v_gene: TRBV7-9
j_gene: TRBJ2-7
CDR3nt: TGTGCCAGCAGCTCGGACTCAGGGCGGGACGAGCAGTACTTC
CDR3aa: CASSSDSGRDEQYF

abundance: many
d_gene: -
v_gene: TRBV7-2
j_gene: TRBJ2-1
CDR3nt: TGTGCCAGCAGCTTAGAGGGCGTCCCGGGTGAGCAGTTCTTC
CDR3aa: CASSLEGVPGEQFF

abundance: many
d_gene: -
v_gene: TRBV20-1
j_gene: TRBJ2-7
CDR3nt: TGCAGTGCTGGAACCACTAACAGCGGAGGTAGGGCCTACGAGCAGTACTTC
CDR3aa: CSAGTTNSGGRAYEQYF

abundance: many
d_gene: TRBD1
v_gene: TRBV5-4
j_gene: TRBJ1-2
CDR3nt: TGTGCCAGCAGCCTTGGACAGGGGCGGCTTAACTATGGCTACACCTTC
CDR3aa: CASSLGQGRLNYGYTF

abundance: -
d_gene: TRBD2
v_gene: TRBV3-1
j_gene: TRBJ2-7
CDR3nt: TGTGCCAGCAGCCTACTAGCGGGAATCTACGAGCAGTACTTC
CDR3aa: CASSLLAGIYEQYF

abundance: many
d_gene: -
v_gene: TRBV7-9
j_gene: TRBJ2-5
CDR3nt: TGTGCCAGCAGCTTCGAGACCCAGTACTTC
CDR3aa: CASSFETQYF

abundance: -
d_gene: -
v_gene: TRBV2
j_gene: TRBJ1-6
CDR3nt: TGTGCCAGCAGAGGTTCACCGGGGCCCAATTCACCCCTCCACTTT
CDR3aa: CASRGSPGPNSPLHF

abundance: many
d_gene: -
v_gene: TRBV7-2
j_gene: TRBJ1-6
CDR3nt: TGTGCCAGCAACCTGTCGGGCGGGGGATACTCACCCCTCCACTTT
CDR3aa: CASNLSGGGYSPLHF

abundance: many
d_gene: TRBD2
v_gene: TRBV13
j_gene: TRBJ2-7
CDR3nt: TGTGCCAGCAGCCAAGGGACTAGCGGGGTTCGAGAGCAGTACTTC
CDR3aa: CASSQGTSGVREQYF

abundance: many
d_gene: TRBD1
v_gene: TRBV10-3
j_gene: TRBJ2-5
CDR3nt: TGTGCCATCAGTGAGTCAGGGGGCTCGGAGACCCAGTACTTC
CDR3aa: CAISESGGSETQYF

abundance: few
d_gene: TRBD1
v_gene: TRBV7-2
j_gene: TRBJ2-7
CDR3nt: TGTGCCAGCTCGGGACAGAAATCCTACGAGCAGTACTTC
CDR3aa: CASSGQKSYEQYF

abundance: many
d_gene: -
v_gene: TRBV11-2
j_gene: TRBJ2-5
CDR3nt: TGTGCCAGCAGCCCCTTGGTGGAGACCCAGTACTTC
CDR3aa: CASSPLVETQYF

abundance: many
d_gene: -
v_gene: TRBV7-2
j_gene: TRBJ1-6
CDR3nt: TGTGCCAGCAGCTCCCCAGGGGTTGGTTCACCCCTCCACTTT
CDR3aa: CASSSPGVGSPLHF

abundance: many
d_gene: TRBD2
v_gene: TRBV6-2/TRBV6-3
j_gene: TRBJ2-2
CDR3nt: TGTGCCAGCACTAGCGGGGGGGGGGTTGTAACCGGGGAGCTGTTTTTT
CDR3aa: CASTSGGGVVTGELFF

abundance: once
d_gene: -
v_gene: TRBV27
j_gene: TRBJ2-5
CDR3nt: TGTGCCAGCAGTTTGGATAAACCGGCAGAGACCCAGTACTTC
CDR3aa: CASSLDKPAETQYF

abundance: many
d_gene: TRBD1
v_gene: TRBV11-1
j_gene: TRBJ2-1
CDR3nt: TGTGCCAGCAGCTTAGGAGGGACAGGTTGGAGGCAGTTCTTC
CDR3aa: CASSLGGTGWRQFF

abundance: many
d_gene: -
v_gene: TRBV24-1
j_gene: TRBJ2-2
CDR3nt: TGTGCCACCAGTGGAGGGCACGGGGAGCTGTTTTTT
CDR3aa: CATSGGHGELFF

abundance: many
d_gene: TRBD1
v_gene: TRBV9
j_gene: TRBJ2-2
CDR3nt: TGTGCCAGCAGCGTAGGGACAGGGGGAGACACCGGGGAGCTGTTTTTT
CDR3aa: CASSVGTGGDTGELFF

abundance: many
d_gene: TRBD2
v_gene: TRBV24-1
j_gene: TRBJ2-1
CDR3nt: TGTGCCACCAGTGCCACGAGACGGGGGGATGAGCAGTTCTTC
CDR3aa: CATSATRRGDEQFF

abundance: many
d_gene: TRBD1
v_gene: TRBV12-3/TRBV12-4
j_gene: TRBJ2-2
CDR3nt: TGTGCCAGCAATTTAGGACAGGGTCGGGGCACCGGGGAGCTGTTTTTT
CDR3aa: CASNLGQGRGTGELFF

abundance: many
d_gene: -
v_gene: TRBV12-3/TRBV12-4
j_gene: TRBJ2-5
CDR3nt: TGTGCCAGCAGCCCGCTCTTGGGCGGAGAGACCCAGTACTTC
CDR3aa: CASSPLLGGETQYF

abundance: many
d_gene: -
v_gene: TRBV7-9
j_gene: TRBJ1-2
CDR3nt: TGTGCCAGCAGCTCCCGCCTGCGGAGGGGTATGGATGGCTACACCTTC
CDR3aa: CASSSRLRRGMDGYTF

abundance: many
d_gene: -
v_gene: TRBV20-1
j_gene: TRBJ1-4
CDR3nt: TGCAGTGCTAGAGATTCGGGGGGACCTACTATAGGAAAACTGTTTTTT
CDR3aa: CSARDSGGPTIGKLFF

abundance: -
d_gene: -
v_gene: TRBV6-2/TRBV6-3
j_gene: TRBJ2-5
CDR3nt: TGTGCCTGCAGTATGGGGGCCACCGCGGTGGCGAAACAAGAGACCCAGTACTTC
CDR3aa: CACSMGATAVAKQETQYF

abundance: many
d_gene: TRBD1
v_gene: TRBV19
j_gene: TRBJ2-3
CDR3nt: TGTGCCAGTAGTATACCTCTAGGACAGGGCATAGATACGCAGTATTTT
CDR3aa: CASSIPLGQGIDTQYF

abundance: few
d_gene: -
v_gene: TRBV7-7
j_gene: TRBJ2-2
CDR3nt: TGTGCTAGCAGCTTAGTGGGGGCCGGGGAGCTGTTTTTT
CDR3aa: CASSLVGAGELFF

abundance: many
d_gene: -
v_gene: TRBV5-1
j_gene: TRBJ2-7
CDR3nt: TGCGCCAGCAGCTTACCTGCAACCGGGAGCTCCTACGAGCAGTACTTC
CDR3aa: CASSLPATGSSYEQYF

abundance: few
d_gene: TRBD1
v_gene: TRBV28
j_gene: TRBJ2-3
CDR3nt: TGTGCCACCACGGGACAGGGCACAGATACGCAGTATTTT
CDR3aa: CATTGQGTDTQYF

abundance: -
d_gene: -
v_gene: TRBV10-3
j_gene: TRBJ2-3
CDR3nt: TGTGCCATCAGTGAGTCAGATACGCAGTATTTT
CDR3aa: CAISESDTQYF

abundance: many
d_gene: TRBD1
v_gene: TRBV19
j_gene: TRBJ1-1
CDR3nt: TGTGCCAGTACCTCTGGACGGACAGGGGGTTTGAACACTGAAGCTTTCTTT
CDR3aa: CASTSGRTGGLNTEAFF

abundance: -
d_gene: TRBD1
v_gene: TRBV3-1
j_gene: TRBJ2-7
CDR3nt: TGTGCCAGCAGTCGGGACAGAAGCTCCTACGAGCAGTACTTC
CDR3aa: CASSRDRSSYEQYF

abundance: many
d_gene: -
v_gene: TRBV6-5
j_gene: TRBJ2-7
CDR3nt: TGTGCCAGCAGTTACTCGACGGCGGCCATCACCTACGAGCAGTACTTC
CDR3aa: CASSYSTAAITYEQYF

abundance: few
d_gene: TRBD2
v_gene: TRBV10-2
j_gene: TRBJ2-5
CDR3nt: TGCGCCAGCAGTGAGGGGGGGGTTCAAGAGACCCAGTACTTC
CDR3aa: CASSEGGVQETQYF

abundance: many
d_gene: -
v_gene: TRBV7-2
j_gene: TRBJ2-3
CDR3nt: TGTGCCAGCAGTTTCCCAGGGACAGATACGCAGTATTTT
CDR3aa: CASSFPGTDTQYF

abundance: many
d_gene: -
v_gene: TRBV7-2
j_gene: TRBJ2-2
CDR3nt: TGTGCCAGCAGCCTCAGGCCGGTCGGAGCCACCGGGGAGCTGTTTTTT
CDR3aa: CASSLRPVGATGELFF

abundance: medium-sized
d_gene: -
v_gene: TRBV11-2
j_gene: TRBJ2-1
CDR3nt: TGTGCCAGCAGCCCTGTAAGGTTCAGCATGGGGAATGAGCAGTTCTTC
CDR3aa: CASSPVRFSMGNEQFF

abundance: -
d_gene: -
v_gene: TRBV29-1
j_gene: TRBJ2-7
CDR3nt: TGCAGCGTTAAACTCTCTCTTGCCTACGAGCAGTACTTC
CDR3aa: CSVKLSLAYEQYF

abundance: many
d_gene: TRBD1
v_gene: TRBV2
j_gene: TRBJ2-1
CDR3nt: TGTGCCAGCAGTGTCTTCCAGGGGGTCAATGAGCAGTTCTTC
CDR3aa: CASSVFQGVNEQFF

abundance: many
d_gene: TRBD2
v_gene: TRBV3-1
j_gene: TRBJ2-7
CDR3nt: TGTGCCAGCAGCCAAGACCCGGTCAGCGGGGGCCCTGGGGAGCAGTACTTC
CDR3aa: CASSQDPVSGGPGEQYF

abundance: many
d_gene: TRBD2
v_gene: TRBV6-4
j_gene: TRBJ2-5
CDR3nt: TGTGCCAGCAGTGACGGTAGCGGGGGGAAAGAGACCCAGTACTTC
CDR3aa: CASSDGSGGKETQYF